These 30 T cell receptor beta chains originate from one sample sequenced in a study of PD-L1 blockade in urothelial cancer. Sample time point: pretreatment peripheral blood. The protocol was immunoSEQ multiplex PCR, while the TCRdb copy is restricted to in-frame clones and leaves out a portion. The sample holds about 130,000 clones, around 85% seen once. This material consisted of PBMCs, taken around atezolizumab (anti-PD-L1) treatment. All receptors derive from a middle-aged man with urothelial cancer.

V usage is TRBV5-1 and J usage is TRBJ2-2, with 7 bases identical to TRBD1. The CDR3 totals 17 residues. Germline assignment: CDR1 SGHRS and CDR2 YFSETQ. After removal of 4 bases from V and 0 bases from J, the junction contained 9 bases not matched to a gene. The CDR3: CASSTGVSGTNTGELFF. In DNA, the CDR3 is TGCGCCAGCAGCACAGGGGTCAGCGGTACGAACACCGGGGAGCTGTTTTTT.

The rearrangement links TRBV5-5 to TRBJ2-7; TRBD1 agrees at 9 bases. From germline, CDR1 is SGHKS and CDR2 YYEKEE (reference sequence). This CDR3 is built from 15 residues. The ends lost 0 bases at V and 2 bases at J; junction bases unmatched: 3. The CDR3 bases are TGTGCCAGCAGCTTGGGAGGACAGGGGCCCTACGAGCAGTACTTC. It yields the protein CASSLGGQGPYEQYF.

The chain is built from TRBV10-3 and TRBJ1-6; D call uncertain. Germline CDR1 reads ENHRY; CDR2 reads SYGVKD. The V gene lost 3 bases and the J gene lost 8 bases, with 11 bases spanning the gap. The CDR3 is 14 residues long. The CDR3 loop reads CAISDYAEHSPLHF. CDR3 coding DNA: TGTGCCATCAGTGATTACGCTGAGCATTCACCCCTCCACTTT.

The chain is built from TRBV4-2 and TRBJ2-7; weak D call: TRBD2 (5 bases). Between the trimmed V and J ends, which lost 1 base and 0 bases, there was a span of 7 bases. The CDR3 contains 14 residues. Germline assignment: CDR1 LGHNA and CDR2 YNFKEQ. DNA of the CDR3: TGTGCCAGCAGCCAAGTACGGGGCTCCTACGAGCAGTACTTC. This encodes CASSQVRGSYEQYF.

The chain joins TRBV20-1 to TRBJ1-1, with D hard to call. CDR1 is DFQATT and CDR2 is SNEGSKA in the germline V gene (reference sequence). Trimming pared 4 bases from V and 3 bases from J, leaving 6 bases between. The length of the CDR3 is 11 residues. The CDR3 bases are TGCAGTGCTATCCGTTACACTGAAGCTTTCTTT. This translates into CSAIRYTEAFF.

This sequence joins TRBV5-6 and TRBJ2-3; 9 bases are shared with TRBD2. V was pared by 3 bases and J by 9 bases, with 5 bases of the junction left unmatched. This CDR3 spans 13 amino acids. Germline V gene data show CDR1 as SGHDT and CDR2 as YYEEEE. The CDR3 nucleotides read TGTGCCAGCAGCTACAGCGGGGGGCCCACGCAGTATTTT. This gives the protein CASSYSGGPTQYF.

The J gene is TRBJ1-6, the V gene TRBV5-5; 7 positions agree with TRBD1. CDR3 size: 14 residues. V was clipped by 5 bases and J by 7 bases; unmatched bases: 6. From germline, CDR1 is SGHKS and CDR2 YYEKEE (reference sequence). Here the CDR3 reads CASRTGAANSPLHF. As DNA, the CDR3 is TGTGCCAGCAGAACAGGGGCCGCGAATTCACCCCTCCACTTT. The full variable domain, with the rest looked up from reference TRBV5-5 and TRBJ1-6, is DAGVTQSPTHLIKTRGQQVTLRCSPISGHKSVSWYQQVLGQGPQFIFQYYEKEERGRGNFPDRFSARQFPNYSSELNVNALLLGDSALYLCASRTGAANSPLHFGNGTRLTVT.

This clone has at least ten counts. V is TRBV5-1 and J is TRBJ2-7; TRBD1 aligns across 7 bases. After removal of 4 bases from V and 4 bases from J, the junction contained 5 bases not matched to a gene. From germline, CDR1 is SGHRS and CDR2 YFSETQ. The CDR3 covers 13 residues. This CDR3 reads CASSRKQGYEQYF. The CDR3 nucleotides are TGCGCCAGCAGCCGTAAACAGGGGTACGAGCAGTACTTC.

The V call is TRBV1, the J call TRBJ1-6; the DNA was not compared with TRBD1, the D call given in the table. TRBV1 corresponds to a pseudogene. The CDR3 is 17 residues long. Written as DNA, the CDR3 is TGCACCAGCAGCCAGTGGACAGAATACTCCTATAATTCACCCCTCCACTTT. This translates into CTSSQWTEYSYNSPLHF.

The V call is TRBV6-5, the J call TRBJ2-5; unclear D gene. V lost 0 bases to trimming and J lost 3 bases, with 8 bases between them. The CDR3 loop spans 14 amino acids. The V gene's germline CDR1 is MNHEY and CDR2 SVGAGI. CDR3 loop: CASSYSIGEETQYF. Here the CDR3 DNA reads TGTGCCAGCAGTTACTCGATTGGAGAAGAGACCCAGTACTTC.

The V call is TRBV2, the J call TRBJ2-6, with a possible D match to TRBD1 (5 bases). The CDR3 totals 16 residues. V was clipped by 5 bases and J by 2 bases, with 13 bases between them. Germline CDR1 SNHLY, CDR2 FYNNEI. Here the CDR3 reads CASSIQDGAGANVLTF. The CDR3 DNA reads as TGTGCCAGCAGTATACAGGACGGAGCTGGGGCCAACGTCCTGACTTTC.

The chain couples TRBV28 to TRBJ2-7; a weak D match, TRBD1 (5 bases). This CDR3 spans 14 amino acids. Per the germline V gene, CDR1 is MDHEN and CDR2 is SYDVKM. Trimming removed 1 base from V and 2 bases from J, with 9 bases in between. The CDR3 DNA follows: TGTGCCAGCAGTTTATATGGCAGGGCCTACGAGCAGTACTTC. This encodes CASSLYGRAYEQYF.

In DNA, the CDR3 is TGCGCCAGCAGCCCACTCGGTGGGGGGGGCGAGCAGTACTTC. This translates into CASSPLGGGGEQYF. V is TRBV5-1 and J is TRBJ2-7; 7 bases map to TRBD2. Looked up from germline, CDR1 is SGHRS and CDR2 is YFSETQ. V was pared by 4 bases and J by 6 bases, with 10 bases of the junction left unmatched. The CDR3 is 14 residues long.

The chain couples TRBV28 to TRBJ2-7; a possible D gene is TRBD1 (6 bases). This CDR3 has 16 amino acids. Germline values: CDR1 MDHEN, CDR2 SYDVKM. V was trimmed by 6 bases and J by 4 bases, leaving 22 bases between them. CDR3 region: CASSAPRGGVYYEQYF. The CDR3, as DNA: TGTGCCAGCAGCGCCCCCAGGGGTGGAGTTTATTACGAGCAGTACTTC.

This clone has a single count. The CDR3 nucleotides are TGTGCCAGTAGTATCGGGACTAGCTTACTCACGAACACCGGGGAGCTGTTTTTT. Its translation: CASSIGTSLLTNTGELFF. The J gene is TRBJ2-2, the V gene TRBV19, with 9 bases identical to TRBD2. Germline V gene sequence: CDR1 LNHDA, CDR2 SQIVND (reference sequence). The V segment lost 3 bases and the J segment 0 bases; nucleotides outside the gene matches: 8. This CDR3 has 18 amino acids.

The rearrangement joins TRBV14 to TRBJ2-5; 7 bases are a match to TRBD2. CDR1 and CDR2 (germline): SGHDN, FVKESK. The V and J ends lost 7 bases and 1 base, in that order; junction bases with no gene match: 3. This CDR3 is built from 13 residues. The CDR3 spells CASNVAGQETQYF. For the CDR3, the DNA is TGTGCCAGCAATGTAGCGGGCCAAGAGACCCAGTACTTC.

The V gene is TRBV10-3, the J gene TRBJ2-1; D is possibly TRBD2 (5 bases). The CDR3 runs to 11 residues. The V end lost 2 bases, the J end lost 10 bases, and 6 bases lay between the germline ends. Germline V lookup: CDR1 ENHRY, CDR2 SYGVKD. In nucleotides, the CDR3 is TGTGCCATCAGTGAGAGGGAGGAGCAGTTCTTC. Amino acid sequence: CAISEREEQFF.

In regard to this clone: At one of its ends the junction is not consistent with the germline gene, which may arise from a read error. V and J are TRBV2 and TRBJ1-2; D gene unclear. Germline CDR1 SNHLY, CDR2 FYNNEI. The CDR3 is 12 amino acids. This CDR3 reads CASSEDYYGYTF. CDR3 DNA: TGTGCCAGCAGCGAAGACTACTATGGCTACACCTTC.

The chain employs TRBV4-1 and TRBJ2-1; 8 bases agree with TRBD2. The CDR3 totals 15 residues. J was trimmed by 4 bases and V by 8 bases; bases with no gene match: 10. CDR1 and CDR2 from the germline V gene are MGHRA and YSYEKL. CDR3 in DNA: TGCGCCAGCCAGCGGGAGTCTATTAGTTACAATGAGCAGTTCTTC. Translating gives CASQRESISYNEQFF.

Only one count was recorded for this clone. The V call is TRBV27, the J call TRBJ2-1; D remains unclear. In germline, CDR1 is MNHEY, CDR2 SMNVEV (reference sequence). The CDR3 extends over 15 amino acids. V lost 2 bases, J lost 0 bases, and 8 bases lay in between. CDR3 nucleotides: TGTGCCAGCAGTTTACGTAGCTACTCCTACAATGAGCAGTTCTTC. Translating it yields CASSLRSYSYNEQFF.

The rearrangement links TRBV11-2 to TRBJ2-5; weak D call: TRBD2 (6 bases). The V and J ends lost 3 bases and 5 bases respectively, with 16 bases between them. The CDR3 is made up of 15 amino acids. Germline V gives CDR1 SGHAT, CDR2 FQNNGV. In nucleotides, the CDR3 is TGTGCCAGCAGCTTGAATGTCTACGGGAGCGAGACCCAGTACTTC. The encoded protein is CASSLNVYGSETQYF.

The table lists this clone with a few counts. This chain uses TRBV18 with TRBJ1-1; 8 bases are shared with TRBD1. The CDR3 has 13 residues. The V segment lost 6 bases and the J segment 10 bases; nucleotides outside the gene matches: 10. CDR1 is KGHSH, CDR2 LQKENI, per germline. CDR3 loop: CASSLQGVEGAFF. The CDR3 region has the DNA TGTGCCAGCTCCCTACAGGGGGTAGAAGGAGCTTTCTTT.

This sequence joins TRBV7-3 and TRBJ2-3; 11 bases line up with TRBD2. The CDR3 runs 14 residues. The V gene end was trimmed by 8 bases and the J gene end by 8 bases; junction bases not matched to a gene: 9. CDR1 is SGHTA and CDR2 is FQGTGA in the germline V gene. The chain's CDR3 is CASSLAGGPSTQYF. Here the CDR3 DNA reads TGTGCCAGCTCTTTAGCGGGAGGGCCTTCTACGCAGTATTTT.

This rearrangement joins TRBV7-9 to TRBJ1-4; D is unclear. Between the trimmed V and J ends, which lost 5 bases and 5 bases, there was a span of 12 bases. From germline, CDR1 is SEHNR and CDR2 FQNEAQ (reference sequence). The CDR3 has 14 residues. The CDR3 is CASSSRDGNEKLFF. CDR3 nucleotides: TGTGCCAGCAGCAGCCGGGATGGGAATGAAAAACTGTTTTTT.

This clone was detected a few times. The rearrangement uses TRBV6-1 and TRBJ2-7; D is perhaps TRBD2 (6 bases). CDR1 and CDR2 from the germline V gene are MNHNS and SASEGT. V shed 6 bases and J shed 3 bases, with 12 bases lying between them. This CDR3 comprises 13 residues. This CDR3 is CASRERVLYEQYF. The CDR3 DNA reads TGTGCCAGCAGAGAGCGGGTGCTCTACGAGCAGTACTTC.

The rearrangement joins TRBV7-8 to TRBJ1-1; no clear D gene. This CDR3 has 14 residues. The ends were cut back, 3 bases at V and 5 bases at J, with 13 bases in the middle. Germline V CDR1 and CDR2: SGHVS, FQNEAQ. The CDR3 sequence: CASSFEGRGTEAFF. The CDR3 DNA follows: TGTGCCAGCAGCTTTGAGGGCCGGGGTACTGAAGCTTTCTTT.

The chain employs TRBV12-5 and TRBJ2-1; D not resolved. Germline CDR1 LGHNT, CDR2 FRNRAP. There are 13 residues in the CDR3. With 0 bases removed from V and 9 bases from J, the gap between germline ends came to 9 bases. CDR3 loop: CASGLVPESEQFF. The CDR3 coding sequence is TGTGCTAGTGGTTTGGTACCCGAGAGTGAGCAGTTCTTC.

CDR3 region: CASSRDSEWGTQYF. Written as DNA, the CDR3 is TGTGCCAGCAGCCGGGACTCCGAGTGGGGGACCCAGTACTTC. The rearrangement uses TRBV5-4 and TRBJ2-5, with D perhaps TRBD2 (6 bases). V shed 4 bases and J shed 7 bases, with 17 bases lying between them. The CDR3 length is 14 residues. Germline CDR1 SGHNT, CDR2 YYREEE (reference sequence).

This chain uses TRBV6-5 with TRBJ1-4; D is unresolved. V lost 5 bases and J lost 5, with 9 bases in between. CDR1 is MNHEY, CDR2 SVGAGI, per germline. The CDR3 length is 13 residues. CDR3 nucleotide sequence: TGTGCCAGCAGTGGGCAGAGAAATGAAAAACTGTTTTTT. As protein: CASSGQRNEKLFF.

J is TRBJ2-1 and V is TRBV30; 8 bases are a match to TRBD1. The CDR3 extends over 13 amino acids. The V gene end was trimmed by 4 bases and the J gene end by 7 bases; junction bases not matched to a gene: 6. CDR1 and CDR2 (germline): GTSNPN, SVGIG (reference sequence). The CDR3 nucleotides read TGTGCCTGGAATCAGGGGGCACTGAATGAGCAGTTCTTC. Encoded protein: CAWNQGALNEQFF.